These 30 T cell receptor beta chains were sequenced from one sample in a study of glioma-infiltrating T cells after dendritic cell vaccination. Here immunoSEQ multiplex PCR was the method, and the copy in TCRdb shows in-frame clones only, minus some. The sample shows 30,000 to 40,000 clones, about 80% of them seen only once. The sample in question was blood, obtained before dendritic cell vaccination. The receptor set was obtained from a human donor with glioblastoma.

The chain recombines TRBV7-9 with TRBJ2-7; TRBD1 aligns across 10 bases. Germline V lookup: CDR1 SEHNR, CDR2 FQNEAQ (reference sequence). CDR3 length equals 15 residues. Trimming took 5 bases from V and 2 from J; bases not matched to a gene: 6. CDR3 in amino acids: CASSIGQGGPYEQYF. The CDR3 region has the DNA TGTGCCAGCAGCATCGGACAGGGGGGACCCTACGAGCAGTACTTC.

The chain joins TRBV7-9 to TRBJ1-1; D may be TRBD1 (6 bases). CDR3 size: 14 residues. CDR1 is SEHNR, CDR2 FQNEAQ, per germline (reference sequence). V dropped 5 bases and J dropped 4 bases, with 14 bases sitting between them. CDR3 region: CASSTQGMGTEAFF. CDR3 DNA: TGTGCCAGCAGCACACAGGGAATGGGCACTGAAGCTTTCTTT.

The CDR3 nucleotides are TGTGCCAGCAGCACCGGGGGGGATCAGCCCCAGCATTTT. It translates to CASSTGGDQPQHF. J is TRBJ1-5 and V is TRBV7-6; weak D call: TRBD1 (5 bases). This CDR3 is built from 13 residues. Trimming stripped 5 bases from V and 5 bases from J, with 10 bases between. Germline V gene lookup returns CDR1 SGHVS and CDR2 FNYEAQ.

The DNA for the CDR3 is TGTGCCAGCAGCCACCGGGACAGGACGAGTACCGGGGAGCTGTTTTTT. As protein: CASSHRDRTSTGELFF. V and J are TRBV5-5 and TRBJ2-2; 8 bases align to TRBD1. CDR3 length: 16 residues. After removal of 4 bases from V and 5 bases from J, the junction contained 10 bases not matched to a gene. The V gene's germline CDR1 is SGHKS and CDR2 YYEKEE (reference sequence).

The chain employs TRBV30 and TRBJ1-1; 8 bases align to TRBD1. The CDR3 contains 13 residues. Losses at the gene ends were 5 bases for V and 5 bases for J; bases not matched to a gene: 7. The germline CDR1 and CDR2 sequences are GTSNPN and SVGIG (reference sequence). Here the CDR3 reads CAWDRGYRTEAFF. For the CDR3, the DNA is TGTGCCTGGGACAGGGGCTACAGGACTGAAGCTTTCTTT. Supplemented by reference TRBV30 and TRBJ1-1, the full variable domain reads SQTIHQWPATLVQPVGSPLSLECTVEGTSNPNLYWYRQAAGRGLQLLFYSVGIGQISSEVPQNLSASRPQDRQFILSSKKLLLSDSGFYLCAWDRGYRTEAFFGQGTRLTVV.

The chain employs TRBV7-2 and TRBJ2-1, with a weak D call TRBD2 (7 bases). Trimming removed 3 bases at V and 4 bases at J, with 22 bases between. From germline, CDR1 is SGHTA and CDR2 FQGNSA. CDR3 size: 18 residues. The CDR3 spells CASSFPVNGGPLYNEQFF. As DNA, the CDR3 is TGTGCCAGCAGCTTCCCCGTAAACGGGGGGCCCCTTTACAATGAGCAGTTCTTC.

The J gene is TRBJ2-7, the V gene TRBV7-2; TRBD2 aligns across 9 bases. Germline trimming cut 2 bases from V and 0 bases from J; bases unmatched to any gene: 5. Germline V gene data show CDR1 as SGHTA and CDR2 as FQGNSA. This CDR3 is 16 amino acids long. In DNA form, the CDR3 reads TGTGCCAGCAGCTTAAATGGCGGGGGGGCCTCCTACGAGCAGTACTTC. The encoded protein is CASSLNGGGASYEQYF. Full variable domain (outside the CDR3, taken from reference TRBV7-2 and TRBJ2-7): GAGVSQSPSNKVTEKGKDVELRCDPISGHTALYWYRQSLGQGLEFLIYFQGNSAPDKSGLPSDRFSAERTGGSVSTLTIQRTQQEDSAVYLCASSLNGGGASYEQYFGPGTRLTVT.

Details on this clone: Within the sample, other DNA sequences also encode this same CDR3. The CDR3, as DNA: TGCGCCAGCAGCTTGGGGCAGGGGGCAGGATCACCCCTCCACTTT. This gives the protein CASSLGQGAGSPLHF. The V and J genes are TRBV5-1 and TRBJ1-6; 8 bases line up with TRBD1. The germline V gene encodes CDR1 SGHRS and CDR2 YFSETQ. The CDR3 totals 15 residues. Losses at the gene ends were 0 bases for V and 10 bases for J; bases not matched to a gene: 6.

The V call is TRBV30, the J call TRBJ2-1, with D maybe TRBD2 (6 bases). Germline V lookup: CDR1 GTSNPN, CDR2 SVGIG (reference sequence). The length of the CDR3 is 14 residues. V lost 3 bases and J lost 5, with 14 bases in between. The DNA for the CDR3 is TGTGCCTGGAGGGGACTCACCATTAACAATGAGCAGTTCTTC. Its protein product is CAWRGLTINNEQFF.

The chain couples TRBV27 to TRBJ2-1; 13 bases map to TRBD2. V lost 3 bases to trimming and J lost 2 bases; unmatched junction nucleotides: 16. The CDR3 contains 21 residues. Germline assignment: CDR1 MNHEY and CDR2 SMNVEV (reference sequence). As DNA, the CDR3 is TGTGCCAGCAGTTTCGTGACCCCAATGCCGACTAGCGGGGGGCCCTACAATGAGCAGTTCTTC. Amino acid sequence: CASSFVTPMPTSGGPYNEQFF.

The rearrangement links TRBV7-9 to TRBJ1-4, with D uncertain. CDR3 size: 19 residues. Trimming removed 4 bases at V and 2 bases at J, with 23 bases between. Germline assignment: CDR1 SEHNR and CDR2 FQNEAQ (reference sequence). CDR3 in amino acids: CASSSSRLGREFTNEKLFF. The CDR3 bases are TGTGCCAGCAGCTCCTCCAGGCTAGGACGGGAGTTCACTAATGAAAAACTGTTTTTT. The whole variable domain, filled in from reference TRBV7-9 and TRBJ1-4, reads DTGVSQNPRHKITKRGQNVTFRCDPISEHNRLYWYRQTLGQGPEFLTYFQNEAQLEKSRLLSDRFSAERPKGSFSTLEIQRTEQGDSAMYLCASSSSRLGREFTNEKLFFGSGTQLSVL.

This chain uses TRBV27 with TRBJ2-3; 7 bases align to TRBD2. V was pared by 3 bases and J by 2 bases, with 5 bases of the junction left unmatched. The CDR3 extends over 15 amino acids. Germline assignment: CDR1 MNHEY and CDR2 SMNVEV (reference sequence). The CDR3 DNA sequence: TGTGCCAGCAGTTTGTTAGCGGGCCCCACAGATACGCAGTATTTT. It is translated as CASSLLAGPTDTQYF.

The CDR3 reads CASSYQGARYEQYF. CDR3 sequence (DNA): TGTGCCAGCAGTTATCAGGGGGCGCGGTACGAGCAGTACTTC. The chain employs TRBV6-5 and TRBJ2-7, with 8 positions matching TRBD1. Per germline, CDR1 MNHEY and CDR2 SVGAGI. After removal of 3 bases from V and 4 bases from J, the junction contained 5 bases not matched to a gene. The CDR3 spans 14 residues.

The chain uses TRBV4-2 and TRBJ2-5; 14 bases are a match to TRBD2. Trimming removed 4 bases from V and 3 bases from J; junction bases left unmatched: 4. Germline V gives CDR1 LGHNA, CDR2 YNFKEQ. This CDR3 is 16 amino acids long. The CDR3 region is CASSPGLAGGKETQYF. CDR3 nucleotide sequence: TGTGCCAGCAGCCCTGGACTAGCGGGGGGAAAAGAGACCCAGTACTTC.

This clone occurred a few times. The chain carries TRBV4-1 and TRBJ1-2, with D tentatively TRBD1 (6 bases). This CDR3 is built from 15 residues. From germline, CDR1 is MGHRA and CDR2 YSYEKL. V lost 5 bases and J 4 bases, leaving 17 bases between the germline ends. DNA of the CDR3: TGCGCCAGCAGCGAGGGGGGGGGTGAACCCTATGGCTACACCTTC. Protein: CASSEGGGEPYGYTF.

V is TRBV14 and J is TRBJ1-3, with D unresolved. V lost 4 bases to trimming and J lost 9 bases, with 10 bases between them. Germline-derived CDR1 and CDR2 are SGHDN and FVKESK. CDR3 size: 12 residues. The CDR3, as DNA: TGTGCCAGCAGCCGCCCCCTAGGCACCATATATTTT. Translating gives CASSRPLGTIYF.

This clone was observed a handful of times. J is TRBJ1-1 and V is TRBV7-2; 7 bases fit TRBD1. Germline CDR1 reads SGHTA; CDR2 reads FQGNSA. The CDR3 extends over 13 amino acids. V dropped 2 bases and J dropped 3; count of bases not matched to a gene: 0. CDR3 region: CASSLQGDTEAFF. For the CDR3, the DNA is TGTGCCAGCAGCTTACAGGGGGACACTGAAGCTTTCTTT.

A single count supports this clone. This sequence joins TRBV13 and TRBJ2-7; TRBD1 aligns across 10 bases. The length of the CDR3 is 16 residues. Unmatched junction bases numbered 11, after V lost 5 bases and J lost 4 bases. Germline CDR1 PRHDT, CDR2 FYEKMQ (reference sequence). The CDR3 sequence is CASSPSPGQGFYEQYF. CDR3 DNA sequence: TGTGCCAGCAGCCCGAGTCCGGGACAGGGGTTTTACGAGCAGTACTTC.

The V gene is TRBV14, the J gene TRBJ1-2, with D perhaps matching TRBD1 (6 bases). The CDR3 has 13 amino acids. The germline CDR1 and CDR2 sequences are SGHDN and FVKESK. The V end lost 3 bases, the J end lost 7 bases, and 12 bases lay between the germline ends. This CDR3 is CASSHSRGGGYTF. For the CDR3, the DNA is TGTGCCAGCAGCCATAGCAGGGGCGGTGGCTACACCTTC.

This clone was observed a single time. The chain combines TRBV11-3 with TRBJ2-1; the match to TRBD2 covers 13 bases. The CDR3 has 15 amino acids. V trimming: 2 bases; J trimming: 8 bases; junction bases outside the gene matches: 3. The germline gives CDR1 SGHNT, CDR2 YENEEA. In nucleotides, the CDR3 is TGTGCCAGCAGCTTAACTAGCGGGGGGGCTTATGAGCAGTTCTTC. It translates to CASSLTSGGAYEQFF.

The chain carries TRBV6-6 and TRBJ2-1; a possible D gene is TRBD2 (5 bases). Looked up from germline, CDR1 is MNHNY and CDR2 is SVGAGI (reference sequence). CDR3 length: 15 amino acids. V shed 4 bases and J shed 8 bases, with 18 bases lying between them. This CDR3 reads CASSSLGVGLHEQFF. CDR3 coding DNA: TGTGCCAGCAGTTCCCTCGGGGTGGGATTGCATGAGCAGTTCTTC.

This sequence joins TRBV11-1 and TRBJ2-1, with a possible D match to TRBD2 (6 bases). Germline CDR1 is SGHAT and CDR2 is FQDESV (reference sequence). Trimming took 2 bases from V and 4 from J, leaving 9 bases between them. The CDR3 totals 14 residues. The CDR3 DNA is TGTGCCAGCAGCTTATCCGGGACTTACAATGAGCAGTTCTTC. The encoded protein is CASSLSGTYNEQFF.

The chain uses TRBV7-2 and TRBJ1-5; D uncertain. CDR1 and CDR2 from the germline V gene are SGHTA and FQGNSA. CDR3 length: 14 residues. V lost 1 base and J 7 bases, leaving 11 bases between the germline ends. CDR3 sequence reads: CASSLVVLGQPQHF. The CDR3 nucleotides are TGTGCCAGCAGCTTAGTTGTTCTCGGGCAGCCCCAGCATTTT.

The J gene is TRBJ1-5, the V gene TRBV5-8; TRBD1 aligns across 7 bases. The V gene end was trimmed by 3 bases and the J gene end by 4 bases; junction bases not matched to a gene: 1. The germline V gene encodes CDR1 SGHTS and CDR2 YDEGEE. The CDR3 spans 13 residues. The CDR3: CASSWDSNQPQHF. CDR3 in DNA: TGTGCCAGCAGCTGGGACAGTAATCAGCCCCAGCATTTT.

The chain combines TRBV4-1 with TRBJ2-5; 8 bases agree with TRBD2. This CDR3 has 16 amino acids. Germline assignment: CDR1 MGHRA and CDR2 YSYEKL. The V gene end was trimmed by 3 bases and the J gene end by 5 bases; junction bases not matched to a gene: 11. The CDR3, as DNA: TGCGCCAGCAGCCAGAACGGTCCTGGACTAGCTGAGACCCAGTACTTC. This codes for CASSQNGPGLAETQYF.

This chain links TRBV7-2 with TRBJ2-5; 11 bases are shared with TRBD2. CDR1 SGHTA and CDR2 FQGNSA come from the germline V gene. The CDR3 contains 19 residues. With 0 bases clipped from V and 7 bases from J, the junction kept 16 bases outside the gene matches. CDR3 residues: CASSLARRTSGGPGGTQYF. In DNA form, the CDR3 reads TGTGCCAGCAGCTTAGCGCGAAGAACTAGCGGGGGCCCTGGGGGGACCCAGTACTTC.

The chain uses TRBV6-5 and TRBJ1-6; D might be TRBD1 (6 bases). Trimming pared 5 bases from V and 9 bases from J, leaving 17 bases between. Germline CDR1 is MNHEY and CDR2 is SVGAGI. CDR3 size: 15 residues. The chain's CDR3 is CASSQKGGASSPLHF. The CDR3 nucleotides are TGTGCCAGCAGTCAGAAAGGGGGAGCTAGTTCACCCCTCCACTTT.

This clone has more than one count but fewer than ten. The chain combines TRBV7-2 with TRBJ2-3, with D unclear. The CDR3 has 14 amino acids. Germline CDR1 and CDR2: SGHTA and FQGNSA. V lost 1 base, J lost 0 bases, and 5 bases lay in between. The CDR3 is CASSLVSSTDTQYF. CDR3 coding DNA: TGTGCCAGCAGCTTAGTTTCGAGCACAGATACGCAGTATTTT.

This clone was seen once. V is TRBV2 and J is TRBJ2-5; D not resolved. Trimming pared 5 bases from V and 5 bases from J, leaving 6 bases between. Germline V gives CDR1 SNHLY, CDR2 FYNNEI. The CDR3 spans 11 residues. CDR3 loop: CASSNSETQYF. The CDR3 DNA is TGTGCCAGCAGTAACAGTGAGACCCAGTACTTC.

This rearrangement joins TRBV15 to TRBJ2-5, with D possibly TRBD1 on 7 matching bases. Between the trimmed V and J ends, which lost 0 bases and 5 bases, there was a span of 13 bases. The CDR3 loop spans 15 amino acids. In germline, CDR1 is LNHNV, CDR2 YYDKDF (reference sequence). The CDR3 DNA is TGTGCCACCAGCAGAGATCCCAGGGGGGACGAGACCCAGTACTTC. Protein sequence: CATSRDPRGDETQYF.